The rows below give T cell receptor beta chains drawn from one sample of a study of T cell responses to AZD1222 COVID-19 vaccine. Profiling relied on immunoSEQ multiplex PCR, and the TCRdb table lists in-frame clones only, not all of them. The sample holds approximately 140,000 clones, roughly 80% seen once. The source material was peripheral blood, sampled on day 0 of MenACWY control vaccination. Receptors originate from an adult in good health. Each CDR3 is given with its conserved first and last residue. Fields, in order: D gene, clone size, V gene, J gene, CDR3 protein, CDR3 DNA. A D gene is named only where the DNA matches it firmly. Size is omitted from some rows. Given values are once, few, many or a class for expanded clones.

.	.	TRBV4-1	TRBJ2-3	CASSPLEGSTDTQYF	TGCGCCAGCAGCCCCCTAGAGGGAAGCACAGATACGCAGTATTTT
.	.	TRBV5-8	TRBJ1-3	CASSLDIINTIYF	TGTGCCAGCAGCTTGGACATTATAAACACCATATATTTT
.	.	TRBV19	TRBJ1-2	CASSSNNEGYTF	TGTGCCAGTAGTAGCAACAATGAGGGCTACACCTTC
TRBD1	.	TRBV19	TRBJ1-3	CASTPKNRGDTIYF	TGTGCCAGTACCCCCAAGAACAGGGGCGACACCATATATTTT
.	.	TRBV5-6	TRBJ2-7	CASSLVGGLSSYEQYF	TGTGCCAGCAGCTTGGTAGGGGGGCTAAGCTCCTACGAGCAGTACTTC
.	once	TRBV10-3	TRBJ1-1	CAISESGPEAFF	TGTGCCATCAGTGAGTCGGGTCCTGAAGCTTTCTTT
TRBD2	.	TRBV7-9	TRBJ2-7	CASSSGRDEGQYF	TGTGCCAGCAGCTCAGGGAGGGACGAGGGGCAGTACTTC
.	few	TRBV4-1	TRBJ1-6	CASSLTNSPLHF	TGCGCCAGCAGTCTTACTAATTCACCCCTCCACTTT
.	.	TRBV7-8	TRBJ1-1	CASSLRGNTEAFF	TGTGCCAGCAGCTTACGGGGTAACACTGAAGCTTTCTTT
TRBD1	.	TRBV5-5	TRBJ2-5	CASSPGTGQETQYF	TGTGCCAGCAGCCCTGGGACAGGCCAAGAGACCCAGTACTTC
.	once	TRBV5-1	TRBJ1-3	CASSTSSGNTIYF	TGCGCCAGCAGCACTAGCTCTGGAAACACCATATATTTT
.	.	TRBV10-1	TRBJ1-6	CASSEANSGTRNSPLHF	TGCGCCAGCAGTGAGGCAAATTCCGGGACGAGGAATTCACCCCTCCACTTT
.	.	TRBV11-2	TRBJ2-2	CASSYSNTGELFF	TGTGCCAGCAGCTATAGCAACACCGGGGAGCTGTTTTTT
TRBD2	.	TRBV3-1/TRBV3-2	TRBJ2-7	CASSPLGGGPSYEQYF	TGTGCCAGCAGCCCCCTGGGCGGGGGTCCTTCCTACGAGCAGTACTTC
.	.	TRBV7-2	TRBJ1-2	CASSPGTRESYTF	TGTGCCAGCAGCCCGGGGACGAGGGAAAGCTACACCTTC
TRBD1	few	TRBV4-1	TRBJ1-4	CASSPLPRAGGLANEKLFF	TGCGCCAGCAGCCCGCTCCCTAGGGCAGGGGGCCTGGCTAATGAAAAACTGTTTTTT
.	.	TRBV6-2/TRBV6-3	TRBJ1-5	CASSATDTNQPQHF	TGTGCCAGCAGTGCGACAGACACCAATCAGCCCCAGCATTTT
TRBD2	.	TRBV5-1	TRBJ2-3	CASSWGGESTDTQYF	TGCGCCAGCAGCTGGGGAGGGGAAAGCACAGATACGCAGTATTTT
TRBD1	.	TRBV7-6	TRBJ1-2	CASSLTGVLFGDYGYTF	TGTGCCAGCAGCCTGACAGGGGTTTTGTTTGGGGACTATGGCTACACCTTC
TRBD1	.	TRBV3-1/TRBV3-2	TRBJ2-7	CASSQVDRGYEQYF	TGTGCCAGCAGCCAAGTGGACAGGGGCTACGAGCAGTACTTC
TRBD1	.	TRBV9	TRBJ1-2	CASSAGQGSGYGYTF	TGTGCCAGCAGCGCTGGACAGGGATCGGGGTATGGCTACACCTTC
.	.	TRBV6-5	TRBJ1-1	CASSYSWGVRAEAFF	TGTGCCAGCAGTTACTCGTGGGGAGTGCGGGCTGAAGCTTTCTTT
TRBD1	.	TRBV6-5	TRBJ1-5	CASSWTGKTSNQPQHF	TGTGCCAGCAGTTGGACAGGGAAAACAAGCAATCAGCCCCAGCATTTT
TRBD1	once	TRBV27	TRBJ2-2	CASSLTGGVGGELFF	TGTGCCAGCAGTTTAACAGGGGGCGTGGGCGGGGAGCTGTTTTTT
.	.	TRBV5-5	TRBJ1-1	CASTWGGRSTEAFF	TGTGCCAGCACCTGGGGGGGGCGAAGCACTGAAGCTTTCTTT
.	.	TRBV28	TRBJ1-5	CASSNQGWQPQHF	TGTGCCAGCAGTAACCAGGGGTGGCAGCCCCAGCATTTT
TRBD2	.	TRBV4-2	TRBJ2-3	CASSQGAWAGGRDTQYF	TGTGCCAGCAGCCAAGGTGCCTGGGCGGGGGGGAGAGATACGCAGTATTTT
.	.	TRBV6-5	TRBJ1-3	CAGREYSGNTIYF	TGTGCGGGGAGAGAGTACTCTGGAAACACCATATATTTT
.	.	TRBV21-1	TRBJ1-4	CASSTHLRDRGRFEKLFF	TGTGCCAGCAGCACCCACCTCCGGGACAGGGGGCGCTTTGAAAAACTGTTTTTT
.	few	TRBV18	TRBJ2-5	CASSPTEGGRNF	TGTGCCAGCTCACCAACGGAGGGGGGAAGGAACTTC
TRBD1	.	TRBV9	TRBJ1-6	CASSPQGQRNSPLHF	TGTGCCAGCAGCCCCCAGGGACAGCGAAATTCACCCCTCCACTTT
.	.	TRBV19	TRBJ1-5	CASSSLSNQPQHF	TGTGCCAGTAGCAGTCTCTCCAATCAGCCCCAGCATTTT
.	.	TRBV7-9	TRBJ1-5	CASSPQGRDQPQHF	TGTGCCAGCAGTCCCCAGGGGCGGGACCAGCCCCAGCATTTT
.	few	TRBV7-9	TRBJ2-7	CASSLDGAGRSEQYF	TGTGCCAGCAGCTTAGATGGTGCAGGGAGGAGCGAGCAGTACTTC
TRBD1	.	TRBV5-6	TRBJ1-5	CASSLSPGGQPQHF	TGTGCCAGCAGCTTGTCCCCAGGGGGTCAGCCCCAGCATTTT
.	.	TRBV14	TRBJ1-6	CASSRGGVLTPLHF	TGTGCCAGCAGCCGTGGGGGGGTTTTAACACCCCTCCACTTT
.	.	TRBV15	TRBJ1-4	CATSRDQGAWEKLFF	TGTGCCACCAGCAGAGATCAGGGCGCCTGGGAAAAACTGTTTTTT